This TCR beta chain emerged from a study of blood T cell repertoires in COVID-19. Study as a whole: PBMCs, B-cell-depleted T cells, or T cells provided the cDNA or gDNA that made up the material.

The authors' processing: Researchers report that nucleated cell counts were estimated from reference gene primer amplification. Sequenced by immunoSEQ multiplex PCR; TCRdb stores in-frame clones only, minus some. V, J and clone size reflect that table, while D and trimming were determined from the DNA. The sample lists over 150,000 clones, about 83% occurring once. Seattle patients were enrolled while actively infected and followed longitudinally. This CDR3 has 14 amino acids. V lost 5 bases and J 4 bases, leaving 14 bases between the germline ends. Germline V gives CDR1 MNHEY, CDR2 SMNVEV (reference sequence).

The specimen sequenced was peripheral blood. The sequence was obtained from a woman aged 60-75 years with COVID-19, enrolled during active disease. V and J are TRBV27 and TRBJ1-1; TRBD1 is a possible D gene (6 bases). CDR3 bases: TGTGCCAGCAGTCCTCGGACAGCCGGCACTGAAGCTTTCTTT. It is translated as CASSPRTAGTEAFF.